What follows is one T cell receptor (beta chain) and its context. V was clipped by 6 bases and J by 0 bases; unmatched bases: 8. The CDR3 totals 16 residues. Germline assignment: CDR1 MNHNY and CDR2 SVGAGI (reference sequence). The sample belongs to a study of cytomegalovirus exposure and HLA in healthy donors. The PCR was carried out with 60 Vbeta primers and 13 Jbeta primers. Profiled with immunoSEQ multiplex PCR; TCRdb holds only in-frame clones, not every one. Here the sample spans some 160,000 clones, roughly 70% being singletons. The sequencing input was PBMCs. The rearrangement links TRBV6-6 to TRBJ1-5; TRBD1 matches 7 bases. The sequence came from a man in his fifties or sixties in good health and CMV-seronegative. The CDR3, as DNA: TGTGCCAGCAGCGAAACCCAGGGGGATAGCAATCAGCCCCAGCATTTT. Protein sequence: CASSETQGDSNQPQHF.